The 17 T cell receptor beta chains reported below all come from one sample, sequenced in a study of neurological immune-mediated disorders. Sample time point: longitudinal time-point 2. MiXCR, applied by TCRdb to the 5' RACE reads, yields one record per CDR3 protein. The profile shows fewer than 60,000 distinct CDR3 sequences, under 15% of them singletons. The sample was PBMCs. The source is a male donor with HTLV-1-associated myelopathy (HAM/TSP).

This clonotype was recorded at least ten times. The chain joins TRBV7-6 to TRBJ1-4, with 7 bases matching TRBD1. This CDR3 region has 18 residues. Germline-derived CDR1 and CDR2 are SGHVS and FNYEAQ. Trimming at V came to 1 base and at J to 3 bases, leaving 11 bases not matched to a gene. DNA for the CDR3: TGTGCCAGCAGCTTAGAGGGGGCCACAGGGAGGGCTAATGAAAAACTGTTTTTT. Protein sequence: CASSLEGATGRANEKLFF.

As for this clonotype: A much larger clone lies one base from this, so it may be a read error. The CDR3 DNA reads TGTGCCAACAGCATGTCAAGGGGAAGGTACACAGATACGCAGTATTTT. Its translation: CANSMSRGRYTDTQYF. V and J are TRBV11-2 and TRBJ2-3; D possibly corresponds to TRBD1 (5 bases). Per the germline V gene, CDR1 is SGHAT and CDR2 is FQNNGV. This CDR3 has 16 amino acids.

The rearrangement links TRBV28 to TRBJ2-7; D gene uncertain. The CDR3 loop spans 16 amino acids. Trimming took off 3 bases at V and 0 bases at J, with 15 bases between the two ends. Per the germline V gene, CDR1 is MDHEN and CDR2 is SYDVKM. This chain's CDR3 is CASSFGGAANSYEQYF. As DNA, the CDR3 is TGTGCCAGCAGTTTCGGTGGCGCAGCCAACTCCTACGAGCAGTACTTC.

This clonotype came up many times. V gene TRBV18 combines with J gene TRBJ2-5; tentative D call: TRBD2 (5 bases). The CDR3 has 14 amino acids. With 3 bases removed from V and 5 bases from J, the gap between germline ends came to 13 bases. Germline CDR1 is KGHSH and CDR2 is LQKENI. The CDR3 protein is CASSPNSGWETQYF. CDR3 bases: TGTGCCAGCTCACCCAACAGCGGTTGGGAGACCCAGTACTTC. The full variable domain, with the rest looked up from reference TRBV18 and TRBJ2-5, is NAGVMQNPRHLVRRRGQEARLRCSPMKGHSHVYWYRQLPEEGLKFMVYLQKENIIDESGMPKERFSAEFPKEGPSILRIQQVVRGDSAAYFCASSPNSGWETQYFGPGTRLLVL.

This clonotype was observed many times. CDR3 residues: CASSAPGPGGYTF. The CDR3 nucleotides read TGCGCCAGCAGCGCCCCGGGACCGGGGGGCTACACCTTC. This chain connects TRBV5-1 to TRBJ1-2, with a tentative D call TRBD1 (5 bases). The CDR3 spans 13 residues. V dropped 4 bases and J dropped 8 bases, with 15 bases sitting between them. Germline V lookup: CDR1 SGHRS, CDR2 YFSETQ.

This clonotype has only a few counts. The chain joins TRBV7-2 to TRBJ2-3, with 7 bases fitting TRBD1. Germline CDR1 SGHTA, CDR2 FQGNSA. The trim removed 4 bases at V and 14 bases at J, leaving 9 bases unmatched. The CDR3 totals 12 residues. CDR3 coding DNA: TGTGCCAGCAGCTCGCGACAGGGTGTACGGTATTTT. Translating gives CASSSRQGVRYF.

This clonotype was seen a few times. A much larger clone lies a single base off, so this may be a read error. The rearrangement uses TRBV20-1 and TRBJ2-5; 7 bases are a match to TRBD2. Germline V gene data show CDR1 as DFQATT and CDR2 as SNEGSKA (reference sequence). Trimming removed 3 bases from V and 6 bases from J; junction bases left unmatched: 13. This CDR3 has 15 residues. The CDR3 reads CSASHSTGGKKTQYF. The DNA of the CDR3 is TGCAGTGCTAGCCACAGTACCGGGGGGAAGAAGACCCAGTACTTC.

This clonotype was found many times. This CDR3 reads CASSLDRASTDTQYF. CDR3 DNA: TGCGCCAGCAGCTTAGACAGGGCAAGCACAGATACGCAGTATTTT. The chain carries TRBV5-1 and TRBJ2-3; 7 positions agree with TRBD1. J lost 0 bases, V lost 2 bases, and 3 bases had no gene match. The CDR3 spans 15 residues. Per germline, CDR1 SGHRS and CDR2 YFSETQ.

This clonotype was seen many times. The V and J genes are TRBV27 and TRBJ2-1, with D perhaps TRBD2 (7 bases). CDR1 is MNHEY and CDR2 is SMNVEV in the germline V gene (reference sequence). CDR3 size: 15 residues. The germline V and J ends were trimmed by 3 bases and 6 bases, with 15 bases remaining between them. As DNA, the CDR3 is TGTGCCAGCAGTTTCCTAGGGGGGGACTCCAATGAGCAGTTCTTC. This encodes CASSFLGGDSNEQFF.

To note about this clonotype: The junction and the germline gene differ at one end; a read error may be behind it. The chain is built from TRBV3-1 and TRBJ2-1; TRBD2 matches at 12 bases. Germline CDR1 LGHDT, CDR2 YNNKEL (reference sequence). This CDR3 region has 15 residues. CDR3: CASSQGTSGVREKFF. DNA of the CDR3: TGTGCCAGCAGCCAAGGGACTAGCGGGGTACGTGAGAAGTTCTTT.

The chain couples TRBV11-3 to TRBJ2-7; the match to TRBD1 covers 8 bases. This CDR3 is built from 14 residues. Germline V gene sequence: CDR1 SGHNT, CDR2 YENEEA. Trimming took 2 bases from V and 2 from J; bases not matched to a gene: 2. For the CDR3, the DNA is TGTGCCAGCAGCTTAAACAGGGGGACCTACGAGCAGTACTTC. This codes for CASSLNRGTYEQYF.

This clonotype was recorded many times. J is TRBJ2-5 and V is TRBV11-3; D uncertain. Trimming removed 2 bases from V and 7 bases from J, with 11 bases in between. This CDR3 region has 13 residues. Germline V lookup: CDR1 SGHNT, CDR2 YENEEA. The CDR3 loop is CASSLFGDATQYF. Written as DNA, the CDR3 is TGTGCCAGCAGCTTATTTGGAGACGCGACCCAGTACTTC.

This clonotype was recorded many times. V and J are TRBV5-5 and TRBJ2-1, with TRBD2 matching over 11 bases. The germline V gene encodes CDR1 SGHKS and CDR2 YYEKEE (reference sequence). Trimming at V came to 0 bases and at J to 3 bases, leaving 8 bases not matched to a gene. This CDR3 is built from 18 residues. CDR3 sequence: CASSLEPLAGGHYNEQFF. The DNA for the CDR3 is TGTGCCAGCAGCTTGGAGCCCTTAGCGGGGGGGCACTACAATGAGCAGTTCTTC.

This clonotype showed up many times. This chain joins TRBV6-5 and TRBJ2-1; 16 bases fit TRBD2. The CDR3 is 17 amino acids. Looked up from germline, CDR1 is MNHEY and CDR2 is SVGAGI. Trimming cost V 6 bases and J 4 bases; bases outside gene matches: 6. The CDR3 protein is CASSSGTSGGDYNEQFF. In DNA form, the CDR3 reads TGTGCCAGCAGCTCCGGGACTAGCGGGGGGGATTACAATGAGCAGTTCTTC.

With respect to this clonotype: A much larger clone lies one base from this, so it may be a read error. Here the CDR3 reads CASSLSRVSGSCQPQHF. Here the CDR3 DNA reads TGCGCCAGCAGCCTCTCCAGGGTCTCTGGCTCGTGCCAGCCCCAGCATTTT. The V and J genes are TRBV4-3 and TRBJ1-5, with D maybe TRBD1 (5 bases). The CDR3 spans 17 residues. The V and J ends lost 4 bases and 7 bases respectively, with 23 bases between them. The germline gives CDR1 LGHNA, CDR2 YSLEER.

This clonotype was detected many times. The rearrangement uses TRBV12-3 or TRBV12-4 and TRBJ2-7, with D possibly matching TRBD1 (6 bases). The CDR3 covers 13 residues. The ends were cut back, 8 bases at V and 4 bases at J, with 15 bases in the middle. CDR3 sequence reads: CASSVDSFYEQYF. DNA for the CDR3: TGTGCCAGCTCAGTGGACAGCTTTTACGAGCAGTACTTC.

This clonotype was counted at least ten times. This chain uses TRBV12-3 or TRBV12-4 with TRBJ1-5, with D perhaps TRBD1 (5 bases). V was cut by 2 bases and J by 4 bases, with 12 bases left in between. The CDR3 is made up of 15 amino acids. The CDR3 nucleotides read TGTGCCAGCAGTTTATTCGAGGGGTTAAATCAGCCCCAGCATTTT. Its protein is CASSLFEGLNQPQHF.